This T cell receptor beta chain stems from a study of blood T cell repertoires in COVID-19. In Seattle, patients joined the study during active infection and were tracked longitudinally. Authors' data handling: The assay estimated nucleated cells by amplifying reference gene primers. Sequenced by immunoSEQ multiplex PCR; TCRdb stores in-frame clones only, minus some. That table is the source of V, J and clone size, and D and trimming were worked out from the DNA. The sample lists 160,000 or so clones, approximately 95% seen once, with around 2% in the top ten. Germline CDR1 is SEHNR and CDR2 is FQNEAQ (reference sequence). The CDR3 length is 14 residues. Trimming stripped 2 bases from V and 4 bases from J, with 9 bases between.

This TCR was sampled from an older woman with COVID-19, enrolled during active disease. The sequencing input was peripheral blood. The genes are TRBV7-9 and TRBJ1-3; D is undetermined. CDR3 sequence (DNA): TGTGCCAGCAGCTTACGGGGAGCAGGAAACACCATATATTTT. Amino acids: CASSLRGAGNTIYF.